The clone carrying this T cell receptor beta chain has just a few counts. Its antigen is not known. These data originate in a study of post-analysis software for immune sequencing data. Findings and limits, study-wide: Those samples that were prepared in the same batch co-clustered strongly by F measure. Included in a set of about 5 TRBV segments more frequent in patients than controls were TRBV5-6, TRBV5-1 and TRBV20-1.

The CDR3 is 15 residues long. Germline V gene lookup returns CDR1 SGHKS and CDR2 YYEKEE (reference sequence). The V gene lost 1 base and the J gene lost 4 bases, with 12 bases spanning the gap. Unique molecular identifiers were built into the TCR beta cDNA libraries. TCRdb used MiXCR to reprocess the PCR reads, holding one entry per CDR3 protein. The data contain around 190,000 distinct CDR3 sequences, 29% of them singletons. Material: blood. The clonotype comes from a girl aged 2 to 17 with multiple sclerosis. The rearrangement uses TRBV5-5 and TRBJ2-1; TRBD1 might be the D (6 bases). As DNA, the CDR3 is TGTGCCAGCAGCTTGACGGCAGGACAGTACAATGAGCAGTTCTTC. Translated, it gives CASSLTAGQYNEQFF. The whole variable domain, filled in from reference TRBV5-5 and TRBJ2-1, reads DAGVTQSPTHLIKTRGQQVTLRCSPISGHKSVSWYQQVLGQGPQFIFQYYEKEERGRGNFPDRFSARQFPNYSSELNVNALLLGDSALYLCASSLTAGQYNEQFFGPGTRLTVL.